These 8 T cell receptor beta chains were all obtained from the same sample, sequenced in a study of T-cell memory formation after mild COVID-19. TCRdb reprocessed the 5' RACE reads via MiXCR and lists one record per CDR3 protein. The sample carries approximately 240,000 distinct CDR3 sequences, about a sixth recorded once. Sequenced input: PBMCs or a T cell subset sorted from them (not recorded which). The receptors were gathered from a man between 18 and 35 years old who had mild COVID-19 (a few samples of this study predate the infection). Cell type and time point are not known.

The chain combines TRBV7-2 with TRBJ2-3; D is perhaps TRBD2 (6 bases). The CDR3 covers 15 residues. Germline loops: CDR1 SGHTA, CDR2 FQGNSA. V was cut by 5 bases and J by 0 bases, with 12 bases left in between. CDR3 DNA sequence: TGTGCCAGCAGCCCGGGACTTCTTAGCACAGATACGCAGTATTTT. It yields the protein CASSPGLLSTDTQYF.

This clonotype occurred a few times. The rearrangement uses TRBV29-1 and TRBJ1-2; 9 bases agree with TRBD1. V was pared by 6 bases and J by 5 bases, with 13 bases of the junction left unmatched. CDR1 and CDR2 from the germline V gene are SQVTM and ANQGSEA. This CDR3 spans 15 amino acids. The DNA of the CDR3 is TGCAGCGTCGCCGGACAGGGGAATCAAAATTATGGCTACACCTTC. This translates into CSVAGQGNQNYGYTF.

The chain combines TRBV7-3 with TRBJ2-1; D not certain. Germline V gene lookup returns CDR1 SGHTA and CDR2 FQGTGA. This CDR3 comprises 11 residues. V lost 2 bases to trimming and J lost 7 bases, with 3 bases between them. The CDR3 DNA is TGTGCCAGCAGCTTAGCGAATGAGCAGTTCTTC. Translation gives CASSLANEQFF.

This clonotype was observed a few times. CDR3 DNA: TGTGCCAGCAGCCGGAGCCGACTAGCGGGGAGCCAAGAGACCCAGTACTTC. Translating gives CASSRSRLAGSQETQYF. The chain has TRBV7-6 and TRBJ2-5; the match to TRBD2 covers 11 bases. The germline V gene encodes CDR1 SGHVS and CDR2 FNYEAQ. The CDR3 extends over 17 amino acids. Losses at the gene ends were 5 bases for V and 1 base for J; bases not matched to a gene: 9. Complete variable domain (other parts from reference TRBV7-6 and TRBJ2-5): GAGVSQSPRYKVTKRGQDVALRCDPISGHVSLYWYRQALGQGPEFLTYFNYEAQQDKSGLPNDRFSAERPEGSISTLTIQRTEQRDSAMYRCASSRSRLAGSQETQYFGPGTRLLVL.

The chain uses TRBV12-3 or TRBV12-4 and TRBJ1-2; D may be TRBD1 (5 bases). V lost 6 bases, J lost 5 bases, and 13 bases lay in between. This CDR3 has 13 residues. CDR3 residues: CASRTDLPYGYTF. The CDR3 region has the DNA TGTGCCAGCAGGACAGACCTCCCATATGGCTACACCTTC.

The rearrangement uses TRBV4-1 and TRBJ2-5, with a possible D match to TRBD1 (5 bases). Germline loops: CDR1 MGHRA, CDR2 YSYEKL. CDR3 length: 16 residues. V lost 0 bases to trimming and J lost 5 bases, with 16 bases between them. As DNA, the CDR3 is TGCGCCAGCAGCCAAGAGCGACAGAGCTTGGGGGAGACCCAGTACTTC. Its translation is CASSQERQSLGETQYF.

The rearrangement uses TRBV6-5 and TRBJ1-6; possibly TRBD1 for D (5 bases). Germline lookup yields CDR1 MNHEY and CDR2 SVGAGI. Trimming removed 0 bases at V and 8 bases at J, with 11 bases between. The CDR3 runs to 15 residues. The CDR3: CASSYSGPGDSPLHF. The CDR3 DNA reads TGTGCCAGCAGTTACTCGGGACCGGGCGATTCACCCCTCCACTTT.

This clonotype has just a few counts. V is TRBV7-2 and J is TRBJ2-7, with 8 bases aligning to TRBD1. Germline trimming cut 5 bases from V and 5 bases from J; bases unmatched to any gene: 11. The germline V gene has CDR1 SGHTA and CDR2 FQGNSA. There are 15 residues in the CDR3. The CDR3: CASSPGGTGGHEQYF. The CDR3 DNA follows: TGTGCCAGCAGCCCCGGAGGGACAGGCGGCCACGAGCAGTACTTC.